This T cell receptor beta chain was profiled in a study of T cells in Graves' hyperthyroidism and ophthalmopathy. Clinical symptoms, serum thyroxine and TRAb, thyroid ultrasound and orbital computed tomography together formed the diagnostic basis. Extraction of PBMCs used roughly 10 ml of fresh peripheral blood. This clonotype has ten or more counts. The CDR3 extends over 13 amino acids. Germline CDR1 MDHEN, CDR2 SYDVKM. The germline V and J ends were trimmed by 3 bases and 7 bases, with 13 bases remaining between them. RNA transcripts yielded amplified TCR beta CDR3 regions. The HTBI primer set drove a first-round RT-PCR of the TCR CDR3. TCRdb processed the multiplex PCR reads anew with MiXCR; each CDR3 protein has one entry. The repertoire holds hundreds of thousands of distinct CDR3 sequences, with approximately 15% as singletons.

The gene calls are TRBV28 and TRBJ2-7; D uncertain. Sequencing was carried out using blood. This TCR came from a woman younger than 45 with Graves' hyperthyroidism. The CDR3 region is CASSLGRGLEQYF. The CDR3 bases are TGTGCCAGCAGTTTGGGAAGAGGTCTGGAGCAGTACTTC.